The entry below describes one T cell receptor (beta chain). Method: immunoSEQ multiplex PCR; TCRdb's copy keeps in-frame clones and lacks some. The data contain a few hundred thousand clones, around 84% of them singletons. The sample comes from a study of blood T cell repertoires in COVID-19. Study overall: T cells, B-cell-depleted T cells, or PBMCs supplied cDNA or gDNA.

Germline CDR1 is SGHTA and CDR2 is FQGTGA. This CDR3 is 14 amino acids long. V was shortened by 2 bases and J by 4 bases, with 11 bases between the two germline ends. The source material was peripheral blood. The gene calls are TRBV7-3 and TRBJ1-1; D gene unclear. The sequence was obtained from a woman at least 80 years old with active or convalescent COVID-19. This CDR3 is CASSLGQSGTEAFF. The CDR3 DNA sequence: TGTGCCAGCAGCTTAGGTCAGTCGGGCACTGAAGCTTTCTTT.